The 22 T cell receptor beta chains below come from one sample, sequenced in a study of T cell responses to AZD1222 COVID-19 vaccine. The protocol was immunoSEQ multiplex PCR, while the TCRdb copy is restricted to in-frame clones and leaves out a portion. The sample holds roughly 70,000 clones, 75% to 85% seen once. Specimen: peripheral blood, collected 28 days after the second AZD1222 dose. The receptors were sampled from an adult who received the AZD1222 COVID-19 vaccine.

The gene calls are TRBV30 and TRBJ2-7; weak D call: TRBD2 (7 bases). CDR1 and CDR2 (germline): GTSNPN, SVGIG (reference sequence). The CDR3 totals 13 residues. Trimming took 1 base from V and 4 from J, leaving 11 bases between them. The CDR3 coding sequence is TGTGCCTGGAGTGCGGGGGGCGGTTACGAGCAGTACTTC. It specifies CAWSAGGGYEQYF. The complete variable domain, with remaining parts taken from reference TRBV30 and TRBJ2-7, reads SQTIHQWPATLVQPVGSPLSLECTVEGTSNPNLYWYRQAAGRGLQLLFYSVGIGQISSEVPQNLSASRPQDRQFILSSKKLLLSDSGFYLCAWSAGGGYEQYFGPGTRLTVT.

The chain is built from TRBV11-2 and TRBJ2-5; D not certain. Germline V lookup: CDR1 SGHAT, CDR2 FQNNGV. The CDR3 extends over 14 amino acids. V was shortened by 5 bases and J by 5 bases, with 15 bases between the two germline ends. The CDR3 DNA is TGTGCCAGCAGCAAAAGAACCCGGTTGGAGACCCAGTACTTC. Translated, it gives CASSKRTRLETQYF. Supplemented by reference TRBV11-2 and TRBJ2-5, the full variable domain reads EAGVAQSPRYKIIEKRQSVAFWCNPISGHATLYWYQQILGQGPKLLIQFQNNGVVDDSQLPKDRFSAERLKGVDSTLKIQPAKLEDSAVYLCASSKRTRLETQYFGPGTRLLVL.

The V call is TRBV11-2, the J call TRBJ2-7; 9 nucleotides line up with TRBD2. Germline loops: CDR1 SGHAT, CDR2 FQNNGV. With V trimmed by 3 bases and J by 4 bases, 4 bases remained unmatched. This CDR3 is built from 14 residues. In nucleotides, the CDR3 is TGTGCCAGCAGCTTTGGCGGGGGGGCTTACGAGCAGTACTTC. Its protein is CASSFGGGAYEQYF.

This clone has a handful of counts. The J gene is TRBJ1-1, the V gene TRBV19; tentative D call: TRBD1 (6 bases). Germline V gives CDR1 LNHDA, CDR2 SQIVND (reference sequence). V lost 3 bases to trimming and J lost 4 bases, with 15 bases between them. The CDR3 totals 15 residues. The CDR3 here is CASSIGTRGPTEAFF. Written as DNA, the CDR3 is TGTGCCAGTAGTATTGGTACCAGGGGTCCCACTGAAGCTTTCTTT.

The chain links TRBV18 to TRBJ2-7, with 10 bases lining up with TRBD2. Trimming removed 3 bases from V and 4 bases from J; junction bases left unmatched: 6. CDR3 length: 15 residues. CDR1 KGHSH and CDR2 LQKENI come from the germline V gene. The CDR3 bases are TGTGCCAGCTCACCCGGAGCGGGGGGGCTTTACGAGCAGTACTTC. It translates to CASSPGAGGLYEQYF.

This sequence joins TRBV7-3 and TRBJ2-1; D gene unclear. Deletions cut 3 bases from V and 4 bases from J, with 4 bases between. The CDR3 runs 12 residues. The germline V gene has CDR1 SGHTA and CDR2 FQGTGA. The CDR3 nucleotides read TGTGCCAGCAGCTTTGGGTACAATGAGCAGTTCTTC. It codes for CASSFGYNEQFF. The entire variable domain, with the rest obtained from reference TRBV7-3 and TRBJ2-1, is as follows: GAGVSQTPSNKVTEKGKYVELRCDPISGHTALYWYRQSLGQGPEFLIYFQGTGAADDSGLPNDRFFAVRPEGSVSTLKIQRTERGDSAVYLCASSFGYNEQFFGPGTRLTVL.

The rearrangement uses TRBV3-1 (or the pseudogene TRBV3-2) and TRBJ1-6, with 9 bases lining up with TRBD1. V shed 2 bases and J 9 bases; nucleotides not matched to a gene: 8. From germline, CDR1 is LGHDT and CDR2 YNNKEL (reference sequence). CDR3 length: 16 amino acids. CDR3 sequence (DNA): TGTGCCAGCAGCCAACCGGGACAGGGAGTAGGTTCACCCCTCCACTTT. Amino acids: CASSQPGQGVGSPLHF.

V usage is TRBV2 and J usage is TRBJ1-2; 8 nucleotides line up with TRBD1. The CDR3 loop spans 15 amino acids. J was trimmed by 7 bases and V by 8 bases; bases with no gene match: 15. Germline V lookup: CDR1 SNHLY, CDR2 FYNNEI. CDR3 sequence (DNA): TGTGCCAGCTGGGACAGGTTTCATCCTGAGCGTGGCTACACCTTC. It translates to CASWDRFHPERGYTF.

The V call is TRBV10-3, the J call TRBJ2-1; D remains ambiguous. Germline CDR1 ENHRY, CDR2 SYGVKD. CDR3 length: 14 residues. V was shortened by 8 bases and J by 7 bases, with 18 bases between the two germline ends. Here the CDR3 reads CAILPDTSRNEQFF. The DNA for the CDR3 is TGTGCCATCCTGCCAGACACCAGTCGGAATGAGCAGTTCTTC.

The chain couples TRBV18 to TRBJ2-7, with TRBD2 identical over 13 bases. CDR3 length: 16 amino acids. V was clipped by 3 bases and J by 0 bases; unmatched bases: 2. Germline CDR1 KGHSH, CDR2 LQKENI. The CDR3 loop reads CASSPTSGGGSYEQYF. The CDR3 DNA follows: TGTGCCAGCTCACCCACTAGCGGGGGGGGCTCCTACGAGCAGTACTTC.

The chain carries TRBV27 and TRBJ1-2, with unresolved D. V was shortened by 5 bases and J by 1 base, with 8 bases between the two germline ends. This CDR3 is 13 amino acids long. CDR1 MNHEY and CDR2 SMNVEV come from the germline V gene (reference sequence). CDR3 coding DNA: TGTGCCAGCAGTACCCGGCATAACTATGGCTACACCTTC. It translates to CASSTRHNYGYTF.

The chain has TRBV7-9 and TRBJ2-3; 7 nucleotides align to TRBD2. This CDR3 comprises 16 residues. Losses at the gene ends were 2 bases for V and 2 bases for J; bases not matched to a gene: 7. The germline V gene has CDR1 SEHNR and CDR2 FQNEAQ (reference sequence). The CDR3 DNA reads as TGTGCCAGCAGCTTACCAAGCGGGGCGGACACAGATACGCAGTATTTT. It is translated as CASSLPSGADTDTQYF.

This rearrangement joins TRBV9 to TRBJ1-5; 9 bases are a match to TRBD1. This CDR3 has 15 residues. V lost 3 bases and J lost 5; bases outside the gene matches: 6. Looked up from germline, CDR1 is SGDLS and CDR2 is YYNGEE. The CDR3 spells CASSETTGGHQPQHF. CDR3 DNA sequence: TGTGCCAGCAGCGAAACGACAGGGGGACATCAGCCCCAGCATTTT.

The chain employs TRBV30 and TRBJ1-5; no clear D. CDR1 GTSNPN and CDR2 SVGIG come from the germline V gene (reference sequence). This CDR3 is built from 14 residues. Trimming cost V 4 bases and J 1 base, with 11 bases left between them. In DNA, the CDR3 is TGTGCCTGGACCTCCCAGGCGAGCAATCAGCCCCAGCATTTT. This translates into CAWTSQASNQPQHF.

Points on this clone: One end of the junction fails to match germline, which may point to a read error. The chain carries TRBV7-7 and TRBJ1-4, with 8 bases fitting TRBD1. This CDR3 contains 18 residues. Germline V CDR1 and CDR2: SSHAT, FNYEAQ (reference sequence). CDR3 nucleotide sequence: TGTGCTAGCAGCTTAGAGAGGGCAGGGGGCATGGCTAATGAAAAACTGTTTTTT. It specifies CASSLERAGGMANEKLFF. The full variable domain, its missing parts supplied by reference TRBV7-7 and TRBJ1-4, is GAGVSQSPRYKVTKRGQDVTLRCDPISSHATLYWYQQALGQGPEFLTYFNYEAQPDKSGLPSDRFSAERPEGSISTLTIQRTEQRDSAMYRCASSLERAGGMANEKLFFGSGTQLSVL.

CDR3 nucleotides: TGTGCCAGCAGCGTAGACCCGGAGTATAATTCACCCCTCCACTTT. Translated: CASSVDPEYNSPLHF. This chain connects TRBV9 to TRBJ1-6; D not resolved. This CDR3 comprises 15 residues. Trimming cost V 0 bases and J 4 bases, with 8 bases left between them. The germline CDR1 and CDR2 sequences are SGDLS and YYNGEE. Full variable domain (rest looked up from reference TRBV9 and TRBJ1-6): DSGVTQTPKHLITATGQRVTLRCSPRSGDLSVYWYQQSLDQGLQFLIQYYNGEERAKGNILERFSAQQFPDLHSELNLSSLELGDSALYFCASSVDPEYNSPLHFGNGTRLTVT.

The chain combines TRBV6-5 with TRBJ1-2, with D maybe TRBD1 (5 bases). CDR1 MNHEY and CDR2 SVGAGI come from the germline V gene. V gave up 6 bases and J gave up 4 bases, with 15 bases separating them. The CDR3 has 14 amino acids. The CDR3 nucleotides read TGTGCCAGCAGCCTAGTAGACAGTATCTATGGCTACACCTTC. It is translated as CASSLVDSIYGYTF.

The chain is built from TRBV28 and TRBJ2-7; tentatively, D is TRBD1 or TRBD2 (5 bases each). CDR3 length equals 13 residues. V was cut by 6 bases and J by 0 bases, with 9 bases left in between. Germline V gives CDR1 MDHEN, CDR2 SYDVKM. The CDR3 nucleotides are TGTGCCAGCAGCCCTGGGACCTCCTACGAGCAGTACTTC. Translation gives CASSPGTSYEQYF.

In its sample, this clone is medium-sized (0.01 to 0.1%). The V and J genes are TRBV20-1 and TRBJ2-5; D could derive from TRBD1 or TRBD2 (7 bases each). Trimming removed 3 bases at V and 3 bases at J, with 14 bases between. This CDR3 spans 14 amino acids. Germline V lookup: CDR1 DFQATT, CDR2 SNEGSKA (reference sequence). The chain's CDR3 is CSASVQGREETQYF. The CDR3 region has the DNA TGCAGTGCTAGTGTACAGGGGAGGGAAGAGACCCAGTACTTC.

The chain joins TRBV30 to TRBJ1-5, with 7 bases lining up with TRBD1. Looked up from germline, CDR1 is GTSNPN and CDR2 is SVGIG (reference sequence). This CDR3 spans 12 amino acids. J lost 9 bases, V lost 2 bases, and 4 bases had no gene match. In DNA form, the CDR3 reads TGTGCCTGGAGTCGGACAGGTGGGCCCCAGCATTTT. This sequence encodes CAWSRTGGPQHF.

This clone has a handful of counts. The chain is built from TRBV7-2 and TRBJ2-7, with TRBD1 identical over 9 bases. V lost 5 bases and J lost 3; bases outside the gene matches: 5. CDR1 SGHTA and CDR2 FQGNSA come from the germline V gene. This CDR3 has 14 amino acids. CDR3 residues: CASSSGTGNYEQYF. The DNA of the CDR3 is TGTGCCAGCAGCAGCGGGACAGGGAACTACGAGCAGTACTTC.

The chain recombines TRBV5-1 with TRBJ2-1; D unclear. CDR1 is SGHRS and CDR2 is YFSETQ in the germline V gene. The CDR3 spans 15 residues. Trimming cost V 1 base and J 0 bases, with 8 bases left between them. DNA for the CDR3: TGCGCCAGCAGCTTGAGACGGAGCTCCTACAATGAGCAGTTCTTC. It encodes CASSLRRSSYNEQFF.